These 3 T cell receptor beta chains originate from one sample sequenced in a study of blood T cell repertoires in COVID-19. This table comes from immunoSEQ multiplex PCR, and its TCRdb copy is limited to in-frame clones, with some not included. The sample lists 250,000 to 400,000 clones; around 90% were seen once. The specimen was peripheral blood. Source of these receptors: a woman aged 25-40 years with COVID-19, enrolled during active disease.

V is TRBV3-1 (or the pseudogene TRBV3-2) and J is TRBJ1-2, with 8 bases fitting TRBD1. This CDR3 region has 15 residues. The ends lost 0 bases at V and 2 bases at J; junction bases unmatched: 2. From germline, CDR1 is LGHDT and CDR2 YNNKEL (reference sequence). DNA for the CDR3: TGTGCCAGCAGCCAAGAGGACAGGGAAAACTATGGCTACACCTTC. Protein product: CASSQEDRENYGYTF.

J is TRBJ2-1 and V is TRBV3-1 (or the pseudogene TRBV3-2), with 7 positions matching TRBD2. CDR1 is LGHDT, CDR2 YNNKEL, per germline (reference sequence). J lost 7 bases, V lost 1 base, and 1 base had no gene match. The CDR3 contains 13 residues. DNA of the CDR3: TGTGCCAGCAGCCAAGGCGGGGGAAATGAGCAGTTCTTC. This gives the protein CASSQGGGNEQFF.

Written as DNA, the CDR3 is TGCGCCAGCAGCTCCCAGGACAGGGTCACTGAAGCTTTCTTT. Residues: CASSSQDRVTEAFF. This sequence joins TRBV5-1 and TRBJ1-1; 8 bases map to TRBD1. Per the germline V gene, CDR1 is SGHRS and CDR2 is YFSETQ. V dropped 3 bases and J dropped 4; count of bases not matched to a gene: 5. The CDR3 sequence is 14 residues long.